This TCR beta chain was sequenced in a study of blood T cell repertoires in COVID-19. As for the study in general: The analysed material was cDNA or gDNA that came from T cells, B-cell-depleted T cells, or PBMCs.

V lost 3 bases to trimming and J lost 7 bases, with 4 bases between them. Per the germline V gene, CDR1 is MNHEY and CDR2 is SMNVEV (reference sequence). The CDR3 consists of 12 residues. Using immunoSEQ multiplex PCR, the repertoire was profiled, and TCRdb retains in-frame clones only, with some absent. The table records around 260,000 clones, approximately 92% of them present only once. The sequencing input was peripheral blood. The chain carries TRBV27 and TRBJ1-6; unclear D gene. The receptor was isolated from a person aged 18-35 years with COVID-19, enrolled during active disease. The CDR3 reads CASSFQNSPLHF. The CDR3 region has the DNA TGTGCCAGCAGTTTTCAGAATTCACCCCTCCACTTT.